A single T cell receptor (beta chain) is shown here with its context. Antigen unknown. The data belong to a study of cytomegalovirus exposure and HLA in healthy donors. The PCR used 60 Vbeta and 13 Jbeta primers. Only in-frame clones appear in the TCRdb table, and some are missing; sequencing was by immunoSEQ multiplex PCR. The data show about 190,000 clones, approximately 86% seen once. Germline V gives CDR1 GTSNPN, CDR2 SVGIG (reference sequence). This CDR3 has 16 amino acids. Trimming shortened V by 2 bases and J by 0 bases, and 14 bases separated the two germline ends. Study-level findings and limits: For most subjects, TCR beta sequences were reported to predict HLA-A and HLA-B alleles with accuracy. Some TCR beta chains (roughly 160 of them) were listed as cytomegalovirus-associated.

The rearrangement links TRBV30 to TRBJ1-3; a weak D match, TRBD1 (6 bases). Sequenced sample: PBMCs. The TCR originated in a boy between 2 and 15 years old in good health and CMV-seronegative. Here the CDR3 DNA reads TGTGCCTGGAGTAGCCGGGGGGGCCTCTCTGGAAACACCATATATTTT. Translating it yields CAWSSRGGLSGNTIYF.